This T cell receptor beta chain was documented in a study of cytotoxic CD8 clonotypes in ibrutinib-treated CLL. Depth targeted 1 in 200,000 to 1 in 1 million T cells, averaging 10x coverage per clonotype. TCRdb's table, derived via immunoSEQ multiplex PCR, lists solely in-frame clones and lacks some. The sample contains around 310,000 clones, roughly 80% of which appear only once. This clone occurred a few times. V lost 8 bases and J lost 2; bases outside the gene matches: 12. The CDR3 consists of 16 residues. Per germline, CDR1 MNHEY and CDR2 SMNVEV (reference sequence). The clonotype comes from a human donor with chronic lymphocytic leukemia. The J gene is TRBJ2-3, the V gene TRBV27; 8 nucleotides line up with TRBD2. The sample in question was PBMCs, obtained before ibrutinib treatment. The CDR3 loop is CASWGSSGPLTDTQYF. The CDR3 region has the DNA TGTGCCAGCTGGGGGTCTAGCGGGCCCCTCACAGATACGCAGTATTTT.